The 24 T cell receptor beta chains listed next were all sequenced from one sample in a study of control samples from healthy donors and cancer patients (dated by TCRdb to about 2020). The library was generated by the immunoSEQ multiplex PCR assay. In its TCRdb copy, this immuneACCESS table keeps in-frame sequences only and misses some clones. Where compared with another copy, unresolved V genes explain less than half of these, and the others have no known cause. The sample table shows 57,000 or so clones, and around 94% are seen once. Of the sample, 3.5% to 4.5% is held by the ten largest clones. The sample consisted of blood. These TCRs come from a man aged 30 to 39 in good health.

The chain joins TRBV6-5 to TRBJ2-1, with unresolved D. The CDR3 is 15 amino acids. The germline V gene encodes CDR1 MNHEY and CDR2 SVGAGI. The ends were cut back, 8 bases at V and 5 bases at J, with 19 bases in the middle. CDR3 DNA: TGTGCCAGCGTGAGCTTTGGTTCCCTTAACAATGAGCAGTTCTTC. It translates to CASVSFGSLNNEQFF.

The J gene is TRBJ2-1, the V gene TRBV29-1, with 7 positions matching TRBD1. The CDR3 has 14 amino acids. Germline CDR1 reads SQVTM; CDR2 reads ANQGSEA. With V trimmed by 5 bases and J by 4 bases, 8 bases remained unmatched. The CDR3 loop is CSVSVTGSYNEQFF. CDR3 nucleotide sequence: TGCAGCGTTTCCGTGACAGGGAGTTACAATGAGCAGTTCTTC.

V usage is TRBV25-1 and J usage is TRBJ2-7, with no clear D. The CDR3 extends over 14 amino acids. Germline CDR1 reads MGHDK; CDR2 reads SYGVNS. V was pared by 3 bases and J by 0 bases, with 9 bases between. CDR3 nucleotides: TGTGCCAGCAGTGAGAGAGGAAACTCCTACGAGCAGTACTTC. It yields the protein CASSERGNSYEQYF.

In regard to this clone: The same CDR3 arises from other DNA sequences in this sample as well. This chain uses TRBV24-1 with TRBJ1-1; 10 nucleotides match TRBD1. V lost 3 bases, J lost 3 bases, and 3 bases stayed unmatched. Germline V CDR1 and CDR2: KGHDR, SFDVKD. The CDR3 loop spans 15 amino acids. The CDR3 DNA reads TGTGCCACCAGTGATCCCGGGACAGGGGACACTGAAGCTTTCTTT. It encodes CATSDPGTGDTEAFF.

The chain recombines TRBV5-4 with TRBJ1-6, with 10 bases fitting TRBD1. V was pared by 6 bases and J by 9 bases, with 6 bases of the junction left unmatched. This CDR3 has 14 amino acids. The germline CDR1 and CDR2 sequences are SGHNT and YYREEE (reference sequence). The CDR3 sequence is CASTRGQGVSPLHF. The CDR3 nucleotides are TGTGCCAGCACTAGAGGACAGGGGGTTTCACCCCTCCACTTT. The complete variable domain, with remaining parts taken from reference TRBV5-4 and TRBJ1-6, reads ETGVTQSPTHLIKTRGQQVTLRCSSQSGHNTVSWYQQALGQGPQFIFQYYREEENGRGNFPPRFSGLQFPNYSSELNVNALELDDSALYLCASTRGQGVSPLHFGNGTRLTVT.

This CDR3 is CASRLRGGLYEQYF. The CDR3 DNA reads as TGTGCCAGCAGATTAAGGGGGGGCCTTTACGAGCAGTACTTC. The chain couples TRBV28 to TRBJ2-7; D perhaps matches TRBD2 (7 bases). CDR3 size: 14 residues. The V gene's germline CDR1 is MDHEN and CDR2 SYDVKM. With 6 bases removed from V and 4 bases from J, the gap between germline ends came to 16 bases.

This chain connects TRBV9 to TRBJ1-1; D remains ambiguous. Trimming cost V 0 bases and J 0 bases, with 9 bases left between them. The CDR3 totals 15 residues. Per germline, CDR1 SGDLS and CDR2 YYNGEE. The CDR3 spells CASSVDQVMNTEAFF. CDR3 DNA: TGTGCCAGCAGCGTAGACCAGGTAATGAACACTGAAGCTTTCTTT.

The chain combines TRBV5-1 with TRBJ2-5, with D possibly being TRBD1 or TRBD2 (7 bases each). V lost 3 bases, J lost 2 bases, and 14 bases lay in between. CDR1 is SGHRS, CDR2 YFSETQ, per germline. The CDR3 loop spans 15 amino acids. The CDR3 loop is CASSSGGGQQETQYF. The CDR3 DNA reads TGCGCCAGCAGCTCAGGGGGAGGGCAACAAGAGACCCAGTACTTC.

The genes are TRBV7-9 and TRBJ1-1, with D possibly matching TRBD1 (6 bases). CDR3 length: 17 amino acids. Trimming pared 1 base from V and 1 base from J, leaving 16 bases between. Germline assignment: CDR1 SEHNR and CDR2 FQNEAQ (reference sequence). In DNA, the CDR3 is TGTGCCAGCAGCTTAGGGCAGGAAAGGGGGGCGAACACTGAAGCTTTCTTT. It specifies CASSLGQERGANTEAFF.

The chain uses TRBV10-2 and TRBJ1-5; TRBD1 matches 8 bases. Germline values: CDR1 WSHSY, CDR2 SAAADI. The trim removed 5 bases at V and 0 bases at J, leaving 6 bases unmatched. The CDR3 has 16 amino acids. In DNA, the CDR3 is TGCGCCAGCAGTAGACGGACAGGGATTAGCAATCAGCCCCAGCATTTT. Translated, it gives CASSRRTGISNQPQHF.

The chain has TRBV4-3 and TRBJ2-1; the match to TRBD2 covers 9 bases. The CDR3 runs to 17 residues. J gave up 6 bases and V 0 bases, and 9 bases lay outside the gene matches. The V gene's germline CDR1 is LGHNA and CDR2 YSLEER. CDR3 coding DNA: TGCGCCAGCAGCCAAGAATGGACGCGGGGGGGGAGCAATGAGCAGTTCTTC. This sequence encodes CASSQEWTRGGSNEQFF.

The J gene is TRBJ2-7, the V gene TRBV5-5, with D tentatively TRBD2 (7 bases). Germline V gives CDR1 SGHKS, CDR2 YYEKEE (reference sequence). This CDR3 is built from 17 residues. With 0 bases removed from V and 4 bases from J, the gap between germline ends came to 20 bases. CDR3 bases: TGTGCCAGCAGCTTGGCAGGGGCGGCGGGGGACGGTTACGAGCAGTACTTC. Protein: CASSLAGAAGDGYEQYF.

The chain has TRBV7-9 and TRBJ1-4; TRBD1 might be the D (5 bases). V lost 1 base, J lost 1 base, and 13 bases lay in between. This CDR3 is 17 amino acids long. CDR1 SEHNR and CDR2 FQNEAQ come from the germline V gene (reference sequence). This CDR3 reads CASSLGARVRTNEKLFF. DNA for the CDR3: TGTGCCAGCAGCTTAGGTGCCAGGGTGAGAACTAATGAAAAACTGTTTTTT.

This clone has only a few counts. The CDR3, as DNA: TGTGCCAGTAGTCAGGGGAAGAGCATGAACACTGAAGCTTTCTTT. It is translated as CASSQGKSMNTEAFF. V and J are TRBV19 and TRBJ1-1; D might be TRBD1 (6 bases). The V end lost 5 bases, the J end lost 0 bases, and 13 bases lay between the germline ends. The CDR3 is 15 amino acids. The germline CDR1 and CDR2 sequences are LNHDA and SQIVND (reference sequence).

The CDR3 loop reads CASSFLGGQGINTGELFF. The CDR3 nucleotides are TGCGCCAGCAGCTTCCTTGGGGGACAGGGGATAAACACCGGGGAGCTGTTTTTT. The chain recombines TRBV5-1 with TRBJ2-2; 10 nucleotides line up with TRBD1. Per germline, CDR1 SGHRS and CDR2 YFSETQ. This CDR3 contains 18 residues. The V and J ends lost 2 bases and 2 bases, in that order; junction bases with no gene match: 9.

The CDR3 region is CASRSDHENNQPQHF. The CDR3 DNA follows: TGTGCCAGCAGGTCCGACCACGAGAACAATCAGCCCCAGCATTTT. The V and J genes are TRBV27 and TRBJ1-5; no definite D call. This CDR3 comprises 15 residues. Germline CDR1 and CDR2: MNHEY and SMNVEV (reference sequence). V was trimmed by 6 bases and J by 3 bases, leaving 15 bases between them.

The V gene is TRBV19, the J gene TRBJ1-1; TRBD1 agrees at 7 bases. V lost 8 bases and J lost 6; bases outside the gene matches: 15. The CDR3 length is 15 residues. The V gene's germline CDR1 is LNHDA and CDR2 SQIVND (reference sequence). The CDR3 DNA follows: TGTGCCAGTGGGAAGGGACAGCTACGCGGAGCTGAAGCTTTCTTT. It yields the protein CASGKGQLRGAEAFF.

The chain carries TRBV4-2 and TRBJ2-1; 12 bases match TRBD1. Germline values: CDR1 LGHNA, CDR2 YNFKEQ. The V segment lost 4 bases and the J segment 5 bases; nucleotides outside the gene matches: 6. The CDR3 covers 16 residues. The CDR3 protein is CASSLGQGAKDNEQFF. The DNA for the CDR3 is TGTGCCAGCAGCCTGGGACAGGGGGCGAAAGACAATGAGCAGTTCTTC.

Only a few counts were recorded for this clone. The sample has other DNA sequences that encode this CDR3 too. The V call is TRBV30, the J call TRBJ1-2, with a possible D match to TRBD1 (6 bases). This CDR3 is 13 amino acids long. The germline CDR1 and CDR2 sequences are GTSNPN and SVGIG (reference sequence). Between the trimmed V and J ends, which lost 0 bases and 8 bases, there was a span of 13 bases. The CDR3 nucleotides read TGTGCCTGGAGTGTAGGGGGGGCGCGGGGCTACACCTTC. Protein sequence: CAWSVGGARGYTF.

This sequence joins TRBV6-4 and TRBJ2-1; 9 positions agree with TRBD2. V gave up 5 bases and J gave up 4 bases; unmatched junction bases: 9. This CDR3 comprises 16 residues. CDR1 and CDR2 from the germline V gene are MRHNA and SNTAGT. The CDR3: CASSPRGTSLYNEQFF. The CDR3 DNA reads TGTGCCAGCAGTCCTAGGGGGACTAGCCTGTACAATGAGCAGTTCTTC.

The genes are TRBV6-6 and TRBJ1-5, with 7 bases aligning to TRBD1. The V and J ends lost 5 bases and 1 base, in that order; junction bases with no gene match: 11. CDR3 length equals 17 residues. Looked up from germline, CDR1 is MNHNY and CDR2 is SVGAGI (reference sequence). DNA of the CDR3: TGTGCCAGCAGTCCTCTTTACAGGGGTGAGAGCAATCAGCCCCAGCATTTT. Its translation: CASSPLYRGESNQPQHF.

The chain couples TRBV5-1 to TRBJ2-1, with D unclear. V was trimmed by 2 bases and J by 0 bases, leaving 18 bases between them. Germline-derived CDR1 and CDR2 are SGHRS and YFSETQ. The CDR3 is made up of 18 amino acids. DNA of the CDR3: TGCGCCAGCAGCTTCCGAGTCCGGAAGGCAGGCTCCTACAATGAGCAGTTCTTC. Translated, it gives CASSFRVRKAGSYNEQFF. The variable domain in full, with the rest retrieved from reference TRBV5-1 and TRBJ2-1, is KAGVTQTPRYLIKTRGQQVTLSCSPISGHRSVSWYQQTPGQGLQFLFEYFSETQRNKGNFPGRFSGRQFSNSRSEMNVSTLELGDSALYLCASSFRVRKAGSYNEQFFGPGTRLTVL.

The rearrangement uses TRBV9 and TRBJ2-7; D possibly corresponds to TRBD1 (6 bases). V was shortened by 0 bases and J by 3 bases, with 7 bases between the two germline ends. CDR1 and CDR2 (germline): SGDLS, YYNGEE. The CDR3 length is 13 residues. Written as DNA, the CDR3 is TGTGCCAGCAGCGTAGGACAGGACTACGAGCAGTACTTC. Translated, it gives CASSVGQDYEQYF.

This clone was recorded once. This chain links TRBV18 with TRBJ2-3; D gene unclear. Per the germline V gene, CDR1 is KGHSH and CDR2 is LQKENI. Trimming removed 2 bases from V and 5 bases from J, with 14 bases in between. This CDR3 region has 15 residues. The CDR3 DNA reads TGTGCCAGCTCACCAACCGGGTCTGGGGAAGATACGCAGTATTTT. As protein: CASSPTGSGEDTQYF.